This TCR beta chain was found in a study of T cell responses to AZD1222 COVID-19 vaccine. The assay was immunoSEQ multiplex PCR, and TCRdb's table has in-frame clones only and misses some. The profile shows 95,000 or so clones, roughly nine tenths of them singletons. V lost 5 bases, J lost 2 bases, and 9 bases lay in between. Germline CDR1 and CDR2: MNHEY and SVGAGI. The CDR3 contains 13 residues. Specimen: peripheral blood, collected on day 0 of AZD1222 vaccination. The chain carries TRBV6-5 and TRBJ1-2, with D possibly matching TRBD1 (6 bases). The clonotype was recovered from an adult in good health. CDR3 sequence reads: CASSQTGNYGYTF. The CDR3 nucleotides read TGTGCCAGCAGTCAGACAGGAAACTATGGCTACACCTTC.